The present T cell receptor (beta chain) was sequenced within a study of tumor-infiltrating lymphocytes in primary liver carcinoma. The wider study: Recorded tumor stage was T1-T3 N0M0, with diameters of roughly 4 to 11 cm.

Study results and caveats: Lower overlap was observed for tumor-adjacent and tumor-blood pairs relative to tumor region pairs. Tumor specimens were characterized by a significantly higher top-250-clone fraction than blood (p = 0.039).

For each extraction, RNA and DNA were obtained together from about 21-30 mg of unsorted bulk tissue. Priming with a constant-region primer yielded TCR beta cDNA from roughly 0.45 ug total RNA. Library construction for TCR beta comprised three nested multiplex PCR rounds performed with slightly modified ARM-PCR. With TRBV1-TRBV30 forward primers and a C-beta reverse primer, the first two PCR rounds were run for 9 to 10 cycles each. TCRdb analysed the multiplex PCR reads with MiXCR anew, one entry per CDR3 protein. The sample has 95,000 to 150,000 distinct CDR3 sequences, about 68% seen once; the top ten hold approximately 9.9%. The table lists this clonotype with many counts. The antigen is unknown. Germline V gives CDR1 MDHEN, CDR2 SYDVKM. V was pared by 6 bases and J by 2 bases, with 7 bases of the junction left unmatched. CDR3 length equals 15 residues.

The receptor was isolated from a woman aged 55-75 years with primary liver carcinoma and hepatitis B virus infection. V and J are TRBV28 and TRBJ2-5; 9 bases are a match to TRBD2. Sequenced input: liver tumor tissue from sampling region 1. Subset indicated: tumor region T1, superior pole. Here the CDR3 reads CASRIAGASQETQYF. CDR3 coding DNA: TGTGCCAGCAGGATAGCGGGAGCGTCGCAAGAGACCCAGTACTTC.